The source of this T cell receptor beta chain is a study of identical twins. Everyone who donated was a healthy Caucasian. TCRdb called the 5' RACE reads again in MiXCR, with one record for every CDR3 protein. The sample lists 400,000 to 550,000 distinct CDR3 sequences, about 24% occurring once. Study-wide findings and caveats: While abundant cord blood beta clonotypes carried fewer insertions, memory repertoires showed no such pattern.

This clonotype was counted only a few times. Its antigen remains unknown. Germline trimming cut 0 bases from V and 4 bases from J; bases unmatched to any gene: 3. CDR3 length: 15 residues. Per germline, CDR1 WNHNN and CDR2 SYGVQD (reference sequence). The same data also contributed to another study, on T cells expressing NK-cell markers. This second study says: Most of the eight sequenced donors tested HCMV-seropositive; one tested seronegative. Dominant NKG2C+ clonotypes in about 6 donors made up 1.0-7.0% of CD8+ T cells.

The sequence was obtained from a woman between 18 and 29 years old in good health. The sequenced sample was CD4+ T cells sorted from blood. The J gene is TRBJ2-3, the V gene TRBV10-1, with 8 bases aligning to TRBD2. DNA of the CDR3: TGCGCCAGCAGTGAGTCGAACGGGGGGGCAGATACGCAGTATTTT. Amino acid sequence: CASSESNGGADTQYF.